The rows below give T cell receptor beta chains drawn from one sample of a study of response to subunit inactivated influenza vaccine. TCRdb re-analysed the RT-PCR reads in MiXCR, keeping a single row per CDR3 protein. The table has about 190,000 distinct CDR3 sequences, about an eighth seen once; the top ten hold 20% to 30%. Sequenced material: CD8+ T cells sorted from PBMCs, taken approximately 5 days after vaccination. These receptors were collected from a man aged 45-65 years who received an inactivated influenza vaccine. Each CDR3 is given with its conserved first and last residue. Each record gives: clone size, V gene, D gene, J gene, CDR3 DNA, CDR3 protein. The D gene is left open where the match is weak. Size tells how often a clone was seen (once, few, many) or the class of an expanded clone, and some rows leave it out.

clone size: many
V gene: TRBV7-3
D gene: NA
J gene: TRBJ2-1
CDR3 DNA: TGTGCCAGCAGCCCCTCGGGTAATGAGCAGTTCTTC
CDR3 protein: CASSPSGNEQFF

clone size: few
V gene: TRBV10-3
D gene: NA
J gene: TRBJ1-2
CDR3 DNA: TGTGCCATCAGCCCGACAGAGAGCCCGACTAATGGCTACACCTTC
CDR3 protein: CAISPTESPTNGYTF

clone size: few
V gene: TRBV15
D gene: NA
J gene: TRBJ2-7
CDR3 DNA: TGTGCCACCAGCAGAGGCGGACTGGACTACGAGCAGTACTTC
CDR3 protein: CATSRGGLDYEQYF

clone size: many
V gene: TRBV12-3/TRBV12-4
D gene: TRBD2
J gene: TRBJ2-1
CDR3 DNA: TGTGCCAGCAGTTTTCTACTAGCGGGAAGGTCCTACAATGAGCAGTTCTTC
CDR3 protein: CASSFLLAGRSYNEQFF

clone size: NA
V gene: TRBV24-1
D gene: NA
J gene: TRBJ2-2
CDR3 DNA: TGTGCCACCAGTGATACAGGGACCGGGGAGCTGTTTTTT
CDR3 protein: CATSDTGTGELFF

clone size: NA
V gene: TRBV6-1
D gene: NA
J gene: TRBJ2-2
CDR3 DNA: TGTGCCAGCAAGCTAGCGCGAACCGGGGAGCTGTTTTTT
CDR3 protein: CASKLARTGELFF

clone size: few
V gene: TRBV9
D gene: TRBD2
J gene: TRBJ2-2
CDR3 DNA: TGTGCCAGCAGCGGAGCGGGGGGAAGGACCGGGGAGCTGTTTTTT
CDR3 protein: CASSGAGGRTGELFF

clone size: many
V gene: TRBV4-3
D gene: TRBD1
J gene: TRBJ1-4
CDR3 DNA: TGCGCCAGCAGCCAAGCGGGACAGCCTAATGAAAAACTGTTTTTT
CDR3 protein: CASSQAGQPNEKLFF

clone size: few
V gene: TRBV6-5
D gene: NA
J gene: TRBJ1-1
CDR3 DNA: TGTGCCAGCAGTTACGTCAGCATGAACACTGAAGCTTTCTTT
CDR3 protein: CASSYVSMNTEAFF

clone size: few
V gene: TRBV7-2
D gene: TRBD2
J gene: TRBJ2-1
CDR3 DNA: TGTGCCAGCAGCGACCCGACTAGCGGGAGATGGGATGAGCAGTTCTTC
CDR3 protein: CASSDPTSGRWDEQFF

clone size: few
V gene: TRBV20-1
D gene: TRBD1
J gene: TRBJ2-7
CDR3 DNA: TGCAGTGCTAATCCGGGACAGGCTTCCTACGAGCAGTACTTC
CDR3 protein: CSANPGQASYEQYF

clone size: NA
V gene: TRBV12-3/TRBV12-4
D gene: NA
J gene: TRBJ2-5
CDR3 DNA: TGTGCCAGCGGGAGGCCGACAGAGACCCAGTACTTC
CDR3 protein: CASGRPTETQYF

clone size: few
V gene: TRBV12-3/TRBV12-4
D gene: TRBD2
J gene: TRBJ2-7
CDR3 DNA: TGTGCCAGCAGCACGGGGGGGGCCATTTACGAGCAGTACTTC
CDR3 protein: CASSTGGAIYEQYF

clone size: NA
V gene: TRBV12-3/TRBV12-4
D gene: TRBD1
J gene: TRBJ2-3
CDR3 DNA: TGTGCCAGCAGTGACCCGACAGGGTCTTCTTCAGATACGCAGTATTTT
CDR3 protein: CASSDPTGSSSDTQYF

clone size: NA
V gene: TRBV10-3
D gene: NA
J gene: TRBJ2-7
CDR3 DNA: TGTGCCGTAAACACAGAGGCCTACGAGCAGTACTTC
CDR3 protein: CAVNTEAYEQYF